This T cell receptor (beta chain) was profiled in a study of vaccination and CD4 T cells after COVID-19. Across the study: Sampling after COVID took place at a median of about 98 days (range 35 to 161) following diagnosis. Controls used CEFX viral epitopes (positive), HIV-1 Nef peptides (negative), or no peptide. Post-vaccination specimens were collected at a median of approximately 72 days following dose two (range 14 to 241). Study-wide results and caveats: Spike mono-reactivity applied to 304 of 307 vaccine-specific clones detected in convalescent patients.

Documented treatment: approximately 9-day PBMC culture with coronavirus spike peptide pools or control peptides (ViraFEST assay). The collection of CD4+ T cells from the unexposed donor took place before the COVID-19 pandemic (2011-2018). Sequenced with the Oncomine TCR Beta short-read assay was DNA taken from cultured CD4+ T cells. Extraction of genomic DNA was performed on cultured CD4+ T cells. TCRdb independently ran MiXCR on the PCR reads; one entry per CDR3 protein. This table has roughly 9,200 distinct CDR3 sequences, 28% appearing once. Turning to this clonotype: Its specificity is not known.

V dropped 3 bases and J dropped 6; count of bases not matched to a gene: 9. Per germline, CDR1 SGDLS and CDR2 YYNGEE. CDR3 length: 15 residues. This chain joins TRBV9 and TRBJ1-1; TRBD1 agrees at 9 bases. The source of this sequence is a human donor in good health. The sequenced material came from CD4+ T cells from blood, cultured in vitro. The CDR3 DNA is TGTGCCAGCAGCGCTGGGACAGGGCGGTGGGCTGAAGCTTTCTTT. This gives the protein CASSAGTGRWAEAFF. The full variable domain, in which reference TRBV9 and TRBJ1-1 provide the parts outside the CDR3, is DSGVTQTPKHLITATGQRVTLRCSPRSGDLSVYWYQQSLDQGLQFLIQYYNGEERAKGNILERFSAQQFPDLHSELNLSSLELGDSALYFCASSAGTGRWAEAFFGQGTRLTVV.